One and the same sample provided the 26 T cell receptor beta chains below, sequenced in a study of blood T cell repertoires in COVID-19. Some clones are missing from TCRdb's copy, which holds only in-frame ones; the method was immunoSEQ multiplex PCR. The sample shows hundreds of thousands of clones, 90% of them seen only once. The sequenced sample consisted of peripheral blood. These receptor sequences come from a woman in her forties with COVID-19, enrolled during active disease.

The sample holds one count of this clone. In nucleotides, the CDR3 is TGTGCCAGCAGTCCCGGACAGGGGAGGGGGGTTCAGCCCCAGCATTTT. The encoded protein is CASSPGQGRGVQPQHF. The chain joins TRBV27 to TRBJ1-5; 9 positions agree with TRBD1. Per the germline V gene, CDR1 is MNHEY and CDR2 is SMNVEV (reference sequence). The CDR3 has 16 amino acids. The V and J ends lost 5 bases and 6 bases, in that order; junction bases with no gene match: 11.

The V and J genes are TRBV2 and TRBJ1-1; the D is unclear. Germline CDR1 reads SNHLY; CDR2 reads FYNNEI. The CDR3 has 18 residues. The V end lost 5 bases, the J end lost 3 bases, and 25 bases lay between the germline ends. Written as DNA, the CDR3 is TGTGCCAGCAGTCCTTCGACCCTTCCCAGCCTCGGGGACACTGAAGCTTTCTTT. Protein product: CASSPSTLPSLGDTEAFF.

The chain links TRBV4-3 to TRBJ1-5; D is unclear. The CDR3 has 17 amino acids. Trimming cost V 1 base and J 1 base, with 14 bases left between them. Germline V gene data show CDR1 as LGHNA and CDR2 as YSLEER. CDR3 sequence reads: CASSQGSAGSSNQPQHF. The CDR3 DNA follows: TGCGCCAGCAGCCAAGGTTCGGCGGGGAGCAGCAATCAGCCCCAGCATTTT.

The table lists this clone with a few counts. At one of its ends the junction is not consistent with the germline gene, which may arise from a read error. The rearrangement joins TRBV7-9 to TRBJ2-1; 10 bases are a match to TRBD2. This CDR3 is built from 16 residues. CDR1 is SEHNR, CDR2 FQNEAQ, per germline (reference sequence). The CDR3 sequence: CASSVAGGTSYNEQFF. DNA of the CDR3: TGTGCCAGCAGCGTAGCGGGAGGTACCTCCTACAATGAGCAGTTCTTC.

The rearrangement joins TRBV9 to TRBJ1-4; TRBD1 aligns across 7 bases. The length of the CDR3 is 16 residues. Germline assignment: CDR1 SGDLS and CDR2 YYNGEE. V lost 0 bases, J lost 7 bases, and 9 bases stayed unmatched. CDR3 amino acids: CASSVGIQGGSEKLFF. DNA of the CDR3: TGTGCCAGCAGCGTAGGCATTCAGGGGGGAAGTGAAAAACTGTTTTTT.

This clone appeared once. This rearrangement joins TRBV9 to TRBJ1-4; 8 bases match TRBD1. Germline CDR1 SGDLS, CDR2 YYNGEE. V was clipped by 4 bases and J by 8 bases; unmatched bases: 10. The CDR3 runs to 15 residues. Written as DNA, the CDR3 is TGTGCCAGCAGCCTATCGACAGGGGAAGAAGAAAAACTGTTTTTT. This sequence encodes CASSLSTGEEEKLFF.

DNA of the CDR3: TGTGCCAGCAGCTTAGGTCTGACTGCCCCCTGGAATTCACCCCTCCACTTT. Amino acids: CASSLGLTAPWNSPLHF. This chain uses TRBV7-8 with TRBJ1-6, with D unclear. The CDR3 length is 17 residues. From germline, CDR1 is SGHVS and CDR2 FQNEAQ. Trimming left V 1 base short and J 7 bases short, with 17 bases between.

This clone was found once. The rearrangement joins TRBV28 to TRBJ2-7, with 7 bases that match TRBD1. In germline, CDR1 is MDHEN, CDR2 SYDVKM. The J segment lost 2 bases and the V segment lost 9 bases, leaving 7 bases of the junction unmatched. The CDR3 sequence is 13 residues long. CDR3 nucleotides: TGTGCCAGTGGGACAGCATTTCCCTACGAGCAGTACTTC. This codes for CASGTAFPYEQYF.

This clone showed up just once. This chain links TRBV30 with TRBJ1-2; D uncertain. This CDR3 is built from 14 residues. CDR1 and CDR2 from the germline V gene are GTSNPN and SVGIG (reference sequence). V dropped 5 bases and J dropped 4 bases, with 17 bases sitting between them. The CDR3 protein is CAWFGGRGLYGYTF. CDR3 sequence (DNA): TGTGCCTGGTTCGGAGGGAGAGGCCTCTATGGCTACACCTTC.

The chain joins TRBV7-8 to TRBJ2-3, with TRBD1 identical over 12 bases. V dropped 5 bases and J dropped 8; count of bases not matched to a gene: 14. The CDR3 has 17 amino acids. Germline V gene lookup returns CDR1 SGHVS and CDR2 FQNEAQ. CDR3 DNA: TGTGCCAGCAGCGCTCAACCGGGACAGGGGGCCTGGAGTACGCAGTATTTT. It specifies CASSAQPGQGAWSTQYF. Drawing the rest from reference TRBV7-8 and TRBJ2-3, the complete variable domain is GAGVSQSPRYKVAKRGQDVALRCDPISGHVSLFWYQQALGQGPEFLTYFQNEAQLDKSGLPSDRFFAERPEGSVSTLKIQRTQQEDSAVYLCASSAQPGQGAWSTQYFGPGTRLTVL.

The rearrangement links TRBV6-2 or TRBV6-3 to TRBJ2-7; 16 bases match TRBD2. V lost 2 bases and J lost 4; bases outside the gene matches: 8. CDR1 and CDR2 from the germline V gene are MNHEY and SVGEGT. CDR3 length equals 18 residues. CDR3 DNA: TGTGCCAGCAGTTACCGGGGACTAGCGGGAGGGATCGGATACGAGCAGTACTTC. This gives the protein CASSYRGLAGGIGYEQYF.

V is TRBV12-5 and J is TRBJ2-2, with D tentatively TRBD1 (5 bases). The CDR3 length is 14 residues. Looked up from germline, CDR1 is LGHNT and CDR2 is FRNRAP. Trimming stripped 1 base from V and 6 bases from J, with 9 bases between. CDR3 nucleotides: TGTGCTAGTGGTTTGGAGGGGTCGTCCGGGGAGCTGTTTTTT. Translation gives CASGLEGSSGELFF. Looking up the rest from reference TRBV12-5 and TRBJ2-2 gives the full variable domain: DARVTQTPRHKVTEMGQEVTMRCQPILGHNTVFWYRQTMMQGLELLAYFRNRAPLDDSGMPKDRFSAEMPDATLATLKIQPSEPRDSAVYFCASGLEGSSGELFFGEGSRLTVL.

The chain recombines TRBV25-1 with TRBJ2-2; tentatively, D is TRBD2 (6 bases). There are 17 residues in the CDR3. V lost 1 base and J lost 2, with 14 bases in between. Germline CDR1 is MGHDK and CDR2 is SYGVNS. DNA of the CDR3: TGTGCCAGCAGTGAATCGGCGGGGAGGAAAAACACCGGGGAGCTGTTTTTT. Translating gives CASSESAGRKNTGELFF.

The chain recombines TRBV10-3 with TRBJ1-1; no reliable D call. The V end was cut by 0 bases, the J end by 5 bases, with 7 bases between. Germline values: CDR1 ENHRY, CDR2 SYGVKD. This CDR3 is 13 amino acids long. The chain's CDR3 is CAISESAGTEAFF. CDR3 sequence (DNA): TGTGCCATCAGTGAGTCGGCGGGGACTGAAGCTTTCTTT.

J is TRBJ2-3 and V is TRBV5-1; 11 bases agree with TRBD2. The germline gives CDR1 SGHRS, CDR2 YFSETQ. With 0 bases clipped from V and 6 bases from J, the junction kept 3 bases outside the gene matches. The CDR3 contains 15 residues. CDR3 in amino acids: CASSLVAGGMDTQYF. For the CDR3, the DNA is TGCGCCAGCAGCTTGGTAGCGGGGGGGATGGATACGCAGTATTTT.

This clone was seen once. This chain connects TRBV9 to TRBJ2-3, with 10 nucleotides matching TRBD2. This CDR3 comprises 16 residues. Germline CDR1 is SGDLS and CDR2 is YYNGEE. V lost 4 bases to trimming and J lost 1 base; unmatched junction nucleotides: 6. CDR3 sequence: CASSMRTSGGTDTQYF. The CDR3 DNA reads TGTGCCAGCAGCATGCGGACTAGCGGAGGCACAGATACGCAGTATTTT. Looking up the rest from reference TRBV9 and TRBJ2-3 gives the full variable domain: DSGVTQTPKHLITATGQRVTLRCSPRSGDLSVYWYQQSLDQGLQFLIQYYNGEERAKGNILERFSAQQFPDLHSELNLSSLELGDSALYFCASSMRTSGGTDTQYFGPGTRLTVL.

The DNA of the CDR3 is TGTGCCAGCAGCGTAGCCACGGGGGGCTTTGGAAACACCATATATTTT. This codes for CASSVATGGFGNTIYF. The chain is built from TRBV9 and TRBJ1-3; D is possibly TRBD1 (6 bases). Germline V gives CDR1 SGDLS, CDR2 YYNGEE. V lost 0 bases, J lost 3 bases, and 13 bases lay in between. The CDR3 is 16 amino acids.

The J gene is TRBJ2-1, the V gene TRBV7-3, with D possibly matching TRBD2 (5 bases). This CDR3 has 14 residues. V dropped 4 bases and J dropped 8 bases, with 15 bases sitting between them. Germline CDR1 SGHTA, CDR2 FQGTGA. For the CDR3, the DNA is TGTGCCAGCAGCTCCAAGTCTAGCTTCGATGAGCAGTTCTTC. This sequence encodes CASSSKSSFDEQFF.

This clone came up many times. The sample holds other DNA sequences that translate to the same CDR3. The chain links TRBV10-3 to TRBJ1-3; D not resolved. Germline assignment: CDR1 ENHRY and CDR2 SYGVKD. The CDR3 consists of 13 residues. V was shortened by 0 bases and J by 3 bases, with 3 bases between the two germline ends. CDR3 DNA sequence: TGTGCCATCAGTGAGTCGAGTGGAAACACCATATATTTT. Encoded protein: CAISESSGNTIYF.

The rearrangement joins TRBV7-3 to TRBJ1-1, with 9 nucleotides matching TRBD1. The CDR3 sequence is 17 residues long. Germline CDR1 SGHTA, CDR2 FQGTGA. Trimming removed 4 bases from V and 5 bases from J; junction bases left unmatched: 14. CDR3 sequence reads: CASSSTILTGGRTEAFF. CDR3 bases: TGTGCCAGCAGCTCCACCATATTGACAGGGGGGAGAACTGAAGCTTTCTTT.

V usage is TRBV27 and J usage is TRBJ2-7; D uncertain. V shed 5 bases and J shed 3 bases, with 14 bases lying between them. Germline V lookup: CDR1 MNHEY, CDR2 SMNVEV (reference sequence). This CDR3 contains 14 residues. This chain's CDR3 is CASSPQVNLYEQYF. The CDR3 nucleotides are TGTGCCAGCAGTCCCCAGGTTAACCTCTACGAGCAGTACTTC.

The chain uses TRBV3-1 (or the pseudogene TRBV3-2) and TRBJ1-2; D is unclear. CDR1 is LGHDT, CDR2 YNNKEL, per germline (reference sequence). The CDR3 runs 13 residues. The V gene lost 4 bases and the J gene lost 4 bases, with 10 bases spanning the gap. The CDR3: CASSPIRGYGYTF. The DNA for the CDR3 is TGTGCCAGCAGCCCCATAAGAGGCTATGGCTACACCTTC.

This chain connects TRBV27 to TRBJ1-1, with D maybe TRBD1 (5 bases). V was cut by 2 bases and J by 1 base, with 14 bases left in between. CDR3 length equals 16 residues. Germline V gives CDR1 MNHEY, CDR2 SMNVEV (reference sequence). DNA for the CDR3: TGTGCCAGCAGTTTAGGTATAGGGGAAAAGAACACTGAAGCTTTCTTT. This codes for CASSLGIGEKNTEAFF.

This clone was picked up one time. The V call is TRBV9, the J call TRBJ2-3, with a possible D match to TRBD1 (7 bases). Trimming removed 1 base from V and 5 bases from J, with 23 bases in between. The CDR3 sequence is 18 residues long. The germline CDR1 and CDR2 sequences are SGDLS and YYNGEE. The chain's CDR3 is CASSVYSGGQGGEDTQYF. In DNA, the CDR3 is TGTGCCAGCAGCGTATATTCAGGTGGGCAGGGGGGAGAAGATACGCAGTATTTT.

The chain combines TRBV30 with TRBJ2-3; 7 bases map to TRBD2. The germline CDR1 and CDR2 sequences are GTSNPN and SVGIG (reference sequence). Unmatched junction bases numbered 7, after V lost 5 bases and J lost 2 bases. The CDR3 is 14 amino acids. The CDR3, as DNA: TGTGCCTGGGTCCTGCGGGGGAACACAGATACGCAGTATTTT. Its protein product is CAWVLRGNTDTQYF.

The chain combines TRBV6-5 with TRBJ1-2; D uncertain. Germline values: CDR1 MNHEY, CDR2 SVGAGI. V dropped 0 bases and J dropped 3 bases, with 11 bases sitting between them. The CDR3 runs 15 residues. The CDR3, as DNA: TGTGCCAGCAGTTACTCCCAGGCCGGATACTATGGCTACACCTTC. This gives the protein CASSYSQAGYYGYTF.